Sequencing of this T cell receptor beta chain was carried out in a study of T cell clones after liver transplantation. Using immunoSEQ multiplex PCR, the repertoire was profiled, and TCRdb retains in-frame clones only, with some absent. The repertoire holds some 57,000 clones, with approximately 77% as singletons. The CDR3 is made up of 11 amino acids. Germline lookup yields CDR1 DFQATT and CDR2 SNEGSKA (reference sequence). The junction had 1 base not matched to a gene; V was cut back by 6 bases and J by 3 bases. The chain joins TRBV20-1 to TRBJ2-5, with 7 bases identical to TRBD2. Sequenced material: CD4+ T cells from blood, taken at the 22-month timepoint. The clonotype comes from a human patient who received a liver transplant. Some T cells may be graft donor cells. CDR3 nucleotide sequence: TGCAGTGCCGCGGGGGAAGAGACCCAGTACTTC. Its protein is CSAAGEETQYF.